This T cell receptor (beta chain) originates from a study of beta chain features in type 1 diabetes. CD45RO/CCR7/CD25/CD127/CD95/CD27 staining was used to isolate CD4+ naive, central memory, regulatory and stem cell-like memory cells by sorting. Once sorted, every population was more than 95% pure. Worth noting for this clone: Its antigen is not known.

The CDR3 is 16 amino acids. V trimming: 4 bases; J trimming: 1 base; junction bases outside the gene matches: 8. The germline V gene has CDR1 SGHRS and CDR2 YFSETQ. Of the isolated RNA, all was reverse transcribed, and so the sequenced material was expressed TCRB transcripts. The table came from immunoSEQ multiplex PCR; TCRdb's copy has only in-frame clones and leaves some out. The table has about 700,000 clones, around 15% seen once. Study outcomes and limitations: When cDNA is sequenced, cells with high TCR expression could be over-represented. Insertions at VDJ junctions were less frequent in type 1 diabetes patients. These patients also deleted more nucleotides at the same junctions. TCRB CDR3s from Type 1 diabetes patients were moderately but significantly shorter in all four CD4+ subsets.

This receptor was identified in a man aged 18 to 29 with type 1 diabetes. V is TRBV5-1 and J is TRBJ2-1; 7 bases fit TRBD1. Sequenced: naive CD4+ T cells from blood. As DNA, the CDR3 is TGCGCCAGCAGCGTGCAACCGGGACAGTCCTACAATGAGCAGTTCTTC. This codes for CASSVQPGQSYNEQFF.